This TCR beta chain was observed in a study of regulatory T cells in long-lasting Graves disease. Stated time point: newly diagnosed GD, antithyroid drugs for less than 3 months. PBMC RNA was the source of the TCR library. This CDR3 spans 13 amino acids. The V and J ends lost 1 base and 12 bases respectively, with 12 bases between them. From germline, CDR1 is LNHDA and CDR2 SQIVND (reference sequence). The table lists this clonotype with a few counts. Library construction for TCR beta used iRepertoire HTBI primers and Arm-PCR of CDR3 regions. A single record per CDR3 protein comes from TCRdb applying MiXCR to the multiplex PCR reads. The repertoire holds hundreds of thousands of distinct CDR3 sequences, with about 15% as singletons. This sample also appeared in a second study, on T cells in Graves' hyperthyroidism and ophthalmopathy. That paper notes: Researchers report that a 13 V-J model separated ophthalmopathy from stable hyperthyroidism.

This receptor was obtained from a woman between 35 and 50 years old with Graves disease. The chain couples TRBV19 to TRBJ1-4; D is undetermined. The sequencing used peripheral blood mononuclear cells (PBMCs), collected at new diagnosis, from a patient treated with antithyroid drugs. This CDR3 reads CASSIGGLMELFF. Written as DNA, the CDR3 is TGTGCCAGTAGTATAGGAGGGCTCATGGAACTGTTTTTT. The full variable domain, in which reference TRBV19 and TRBJ1-4 provide the parts outside the CDR3, is DGGITQSPKYLFRKEGQNVTLSCEQNLNHDAMYWYRQDPGQGLRLIYYSQIVNDFQKGDIAEGYSVSREKKESFPLTVTSAQKNPTAFYLCASSIGGLMELFFGSGTQLSVL.